This T cell receptor (beta chain) was retrieved from a study of shared clonotypes between healthy human individuals. The study, taken as a whole, reports: Clonotype sharing levels among donors were expected to vary with sequencing depth. Sorted-subset sequencing was shown by rarefaction to be incomplete despite large depth. Naive subsets generally exceeded memory subsets in estimated richness.

The CDR3 loop spans 10 amino acids. CDR1 and CDR2 from the germline V gene are MNHEY and SVGAGI. The V end was cut by 11 bases, the J end by 9 bases, with 13 bases between. To note about this clone: Its antigen is as yet unknown.

Investigators spread the genomic DNA of each subset evenly over several immunoSEQ plates. The repertoire was sequenced with immunoSEQ multiplex PCR; TCRdb's copy has only in-frame clones and lacks some. The table includes 2 million to 3 million clones, under 95% detected once. Sequenced sample: naive CD4+ T cells from PBMCs. The subset is: CD45RA+ positively selected. The TCR was taken from a man aged 18-30 years in good health. Some clones in this sample may be carry-over from other donors' samples. This rearrangement joins TRBV6-5 to TRBJ1-2; the D is unclear. Written as DNA, the CDR3 is TGTGCCCGCTGCTATCTTCGCTACACCTTC. It codes for CARCYLRYTF.